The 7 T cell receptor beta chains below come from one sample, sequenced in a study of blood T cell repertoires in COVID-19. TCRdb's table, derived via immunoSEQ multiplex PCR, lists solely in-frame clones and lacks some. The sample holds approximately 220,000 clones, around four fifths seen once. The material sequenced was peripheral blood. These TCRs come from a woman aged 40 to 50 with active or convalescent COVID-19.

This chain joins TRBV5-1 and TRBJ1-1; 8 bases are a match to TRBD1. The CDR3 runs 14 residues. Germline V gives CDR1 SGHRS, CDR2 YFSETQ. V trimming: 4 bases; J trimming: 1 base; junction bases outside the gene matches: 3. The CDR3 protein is CASSGGTGNTEAFF. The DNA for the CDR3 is TGCGCCAGCAGCGGCGGGACAGGGAACACTGAAGCTTTCTTT.

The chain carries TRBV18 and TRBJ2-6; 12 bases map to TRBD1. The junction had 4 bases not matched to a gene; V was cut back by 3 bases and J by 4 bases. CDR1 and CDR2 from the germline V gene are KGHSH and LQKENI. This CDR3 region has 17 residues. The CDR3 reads CASSPGQGALGANVLTF. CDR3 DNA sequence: TGTGCCAGCTCACCGGGACAGGGGGCGCTCGGGGCCAACGTCCTGACTTTC.

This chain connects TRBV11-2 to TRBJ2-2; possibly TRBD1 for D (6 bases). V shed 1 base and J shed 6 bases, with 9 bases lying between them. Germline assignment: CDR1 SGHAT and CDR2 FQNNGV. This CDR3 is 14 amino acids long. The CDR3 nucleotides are TGTGCCAGCAGCTTAGGCAGGGGAGCCGGGGAGCTGTTTTTT. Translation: CASSLGRGAGELFF. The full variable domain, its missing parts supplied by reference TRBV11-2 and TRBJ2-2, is EAGVAQSPRYKIIEKRQSVAFWCNPISGHATLYWYQQILGQGPKLLIQFQNNGVVDDSQLPKDRFSAERLKGVDSTLKIQPAKLEDSAVYLCASSLGRGAGELFFGEGSRLTVL.

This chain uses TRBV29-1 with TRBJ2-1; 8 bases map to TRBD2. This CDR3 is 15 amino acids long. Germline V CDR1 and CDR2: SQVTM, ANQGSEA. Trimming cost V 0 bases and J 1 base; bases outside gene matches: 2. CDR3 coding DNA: TGCAGCGTTGAAGAGGCGGGAGGTTCCTACAATGAGCAGTTCTTC. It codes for CSVEEAGGSYNEQFF.

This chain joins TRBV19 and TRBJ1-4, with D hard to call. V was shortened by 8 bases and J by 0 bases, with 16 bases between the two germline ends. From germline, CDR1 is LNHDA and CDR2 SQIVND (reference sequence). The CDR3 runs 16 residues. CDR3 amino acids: CASGGRLHATNEKLFF. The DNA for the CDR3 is TGTGCCAGTGGTGGGAGACTTCATGCAACTAATGAAAAACTGTTTTTT.

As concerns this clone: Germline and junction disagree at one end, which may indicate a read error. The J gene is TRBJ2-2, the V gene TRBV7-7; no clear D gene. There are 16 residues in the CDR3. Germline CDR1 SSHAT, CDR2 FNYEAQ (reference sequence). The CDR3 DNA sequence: TGTGCTAGCAGCCCTCTAAAACCGCCTGTGACCGGGGAGCTGTTTTTT. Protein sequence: CASSPLKPPVTGELFF.

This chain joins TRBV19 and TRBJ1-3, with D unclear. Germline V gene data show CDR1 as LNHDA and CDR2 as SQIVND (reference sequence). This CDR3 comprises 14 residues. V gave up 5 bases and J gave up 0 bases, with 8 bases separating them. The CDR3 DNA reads TGTGCCAGTAGTTCCGGTAACTCTGGAAACACCATATATTTT. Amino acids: CASSSGNSGNTIYF.